This T cell receptor beta chain comes out of a study of regulatory dendritic cells for organ transplantation. The study's findings and limits: Memory T cells were less diverse than naive, with memory CD8+ most oligoclonal. Among resting subsets, memory CD8+ cells contained the most alloreactive clonotypes. Mature dendritic cells appeared to drive more memory CD8+ clonal expansion than regulatory ones.

Memory T cells were CD45RO+, naive were CD45RA+, sorted by FACS. TCRdb's copy holds only in-frame clones and misses some; the assay was immunoSEQ multiplex PCR. The sample consists of some 12,000 clones, more than 55% of them appearing once. About this clone: Its antigen is as yet unknown.

The sequencing sample was made of memory CD8+ T cells from blood. The sample's subset: CD45RO+ memory T cells. This TCR was sampled from a human donor in good health.

CDR3 in DNA: TGTGCCTGGAGTGTAGGGGTAGAGCGCACAGATACGCAGTATTTT. This sequence encodes CAWSVGVERTDTQYF. V and J are TRBV30 and TRBJ2-3; perhaps TRBD1 as D (5 bases). The germline V gene encodes CDR1 GTSNPN and CDR2 SVGIG (reference sequence). Trimming removed 0 bases from V and 1 base from J, with 11 bases in between. This CDR3 spans 15 amino acids. The whole variable domain, filled in from reference TRBV30 and TRBJ2-3, reads SQTIHQWPATLVQPVGSPLSLECTVEGTSNPNLYWYRQAAGRGLQLLFYSVGIGQISSEVPQNLSASRPQDRQFILSSKKLLLSDSGFYLCAWSVGVERTDTQYFGPGTRLTVL.